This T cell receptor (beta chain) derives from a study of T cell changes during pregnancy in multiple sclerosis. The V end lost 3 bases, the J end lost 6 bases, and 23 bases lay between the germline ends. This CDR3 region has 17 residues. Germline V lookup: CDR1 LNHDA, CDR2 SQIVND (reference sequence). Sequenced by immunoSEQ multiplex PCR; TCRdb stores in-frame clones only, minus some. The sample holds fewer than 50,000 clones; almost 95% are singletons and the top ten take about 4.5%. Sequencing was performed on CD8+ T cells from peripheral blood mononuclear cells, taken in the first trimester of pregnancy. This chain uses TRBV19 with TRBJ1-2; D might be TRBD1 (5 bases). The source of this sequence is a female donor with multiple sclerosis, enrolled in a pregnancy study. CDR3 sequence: CASSIRVSGGGKDGYTF. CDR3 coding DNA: TGTGCCAGTAGTATTCGGGTATCAGGTGGGGGGAAGGATGGCTACACCTTC.